What follows are 7 T cell receptor beta chains derived from one specimen sequenced in a study of control samples from healthy donors and cancer patients. Sequencing used immunoSEQ multiplex PCR; TCRdb keeps in-frame clones, though not all of them. The sample includes around 150,000 clones, roughly 94% of them seen just once. Sequencing input: PBMCs. The source is a man aged 55 to 70 with colorectal cancer.

The rearrangement uses TRBV5-1 and TRBJ1-4; TRBD1 agrees at 8 bases. CDR3 length: 14 amino acids. Germline CDR1 and CDR2: SGHRS and YFSETQ. V shed 4 bases and J 3 bases; nucleotides not matched to a gene: 2. The CDR3: CASSEQGANEKLFF. The CDR3 region has the DNA TGCGCCAGCAGCGAACAGGGGGCTAATGAAAAACTGTTTTTT.

This chain joins TRBV11-3 and TRBJ1-6; no clear D. Germline lookup yields CDR1 SGHNT and CDR2 YENEEA. Trimming left V 0 bases short and J 0 bases short, with 9 bases between. This CDR3 has 17 amino acids. The CDR3 here is CASSLDTASSYNSPLHF. The CDR3 DNA reads TGTGCCAGCAGCTTAGATACAGCCAGCTCCTATAATTCACCCCTCCACTTT.

The chain combines TRBV29-1 with TRBJ2-2, with D possibly being TRBD2 (5 bases). The germline V gene encodes CDR1 SQVTM and CDR2 ANQGSEA. V lost 3 bases and J 5 bases, leaving 7 bases between the germline ends. The CDR3 consists of 12 residues. CDR3 residues: CSVDGVTGELFF. Here the CDR3 DNA reads TGCAGCGTTGACGGGGTGACCGGGGAGCTGTTTTTT.

The table lists this clone with a count of one. The V call is TRBV7-8, the J call TRBJ1-5, with D perhaps TRBD1 (6 bases). This CDR3 comprises 14 residues. With 0 bases removed from V and 8 bases from J, the gap between germline ends came to 11 bases. Looked up from germline, CDR1 is SGHVS and CDR2 is FQNEAQ. CDR3 sequence: CASSLAGGGEPQHF. The DNA for the CDR3 is TGTGCCAGCAGCTTAGCAGGGGGTGGGGAGCCCCAGCATTTT.

V is TRBV6-5 and J is TRBJ2-7, with 15 nucleotides matching TRBD2. Germline V gene lookup returns CDR1 MNHEY and CDR2 SVGAGI. The V gene end was trimmed by 4 bases and the J gene end by 7 bases; junction bases not matched to a gene: 8. The CDR3 spans 16 residues. DNA of the CDR3: TGTGCCAGCAGTTCCGGACTAGCGGGGGGGCCGAGTGAGCAGTACTTC. Translated, it gives CASSSGLAGGPSEQYF.

With respect to this clone: The sample contains more than one DNA sequence encoding this CDR3. The chain combines TRBV12-3 or TRBV12-4 with TRBJ2-2, with D hard to call. The V and J ends lost 6 bases and 3 bases respectively, with 8 bases between them. The CDR3 spans 13 residues. The CDR3 sequence: CASSLGDTGELFF. The CDR3, as DNA: TGTGCCAGCAGCCTCGGAGACACCGGGGAGCTGTTTTTT.

The J gene is TRBJ2-7, the V gene TRBV5-6; D might be TRBD1 (5 bases). Germline V gene lookup returns CDR1 SGHDT and CDR2 YYEEEE. Deletions cut 4 bases from V and 1 base from J, with 9 bases between. This CDR3 region has 13 residues. The chain's CDR3 is CASSGRASYEQYF. As DNA, the CDR3 is TGTGCCAGCAGCGGCAGGGCTTCCTACGAGCAGTACTTC.